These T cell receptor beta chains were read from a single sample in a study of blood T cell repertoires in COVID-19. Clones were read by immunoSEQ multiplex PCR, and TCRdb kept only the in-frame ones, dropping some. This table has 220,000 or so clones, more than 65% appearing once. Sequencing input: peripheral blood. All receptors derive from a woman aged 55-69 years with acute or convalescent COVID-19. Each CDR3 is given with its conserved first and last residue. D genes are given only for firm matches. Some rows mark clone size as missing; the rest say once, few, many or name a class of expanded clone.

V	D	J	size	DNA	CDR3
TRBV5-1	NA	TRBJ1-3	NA	TGCGCCAGCAGCTACGCAGGGGAGCAGTCTGGAAACACCATATATTTT	CASSYAGEQSGNTIYF
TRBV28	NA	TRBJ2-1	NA	TGTGCCAGCAGAAGGGGGGGTTCCTACAATGAGCAGTTCTTC	CASRRGGSYNEQFF
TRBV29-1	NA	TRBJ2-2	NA	TGCAGCGTTGAAGTACAGTTCGGGGAGCTGTTTTTT	CSVEVQFGELFF
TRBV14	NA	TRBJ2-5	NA	TGTGCCAGCAGCGGGGGGGCCTTGGGGACCCAGTACTTC	CASSGGALGTQYF
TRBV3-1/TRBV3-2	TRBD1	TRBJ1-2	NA	TGTGCCAGCAGCCAACAGGGGGTTAACTATGGCTACACCTTC	CASSQQGVNYGYTF
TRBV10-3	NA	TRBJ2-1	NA	TGTGCCACCGCCTCCCCGCTGCGGACATTCAATGAGCAGTTCTTC	CATASPLRTFNEQFF
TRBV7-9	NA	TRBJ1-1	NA	TGTGCCAGCAGCTTAGTTCCGAACGGGAATGAAGCTTTCTTT	CASSLVPNGNEAFF
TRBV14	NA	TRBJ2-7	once	TGTGCCAGCAGCCGCGACAGGTTCTACGAGCAGTACTTC	CASSRDRFYEQYF
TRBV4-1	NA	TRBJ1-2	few	TGCGCCAGCAGCCAAGGGTCAGGGGAATTGTATGGCTACACCTTC	CASSQGSGELYGYTF
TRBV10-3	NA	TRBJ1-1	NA	TGTGCCATCAGTGACTATGGACAGCGGGGCTCCGTGAACACTGAAGCTTTCTTT	CAISDYGQRGSVNTEAFF
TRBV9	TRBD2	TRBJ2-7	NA	TGTGCCAGCAGCGTACTAGCGGGGGCCTACGAGCAGTACTTC	CASSVLAGAYEQYF
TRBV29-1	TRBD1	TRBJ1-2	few	TGCAGCGGAGGACAGGGTTATGGCTACACCTTC	CSGGQGYGYTF
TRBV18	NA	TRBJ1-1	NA	TGTGCCAGCTCACCACTAACAGGGACTGAAGCTTTCTTT	CASSPLTGTEAFF
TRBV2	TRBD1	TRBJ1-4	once	TGTGCCAGCAACGGACAGGATAATGAAAAACTGTTTTTT	CASNGQDNEKLFF
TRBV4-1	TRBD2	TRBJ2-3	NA	TGCGCCAGCAGCCGTCCTAGCGGGGGAAGCACAGATACGCAGTATTTT	CASSRPSGGSTDTQYF
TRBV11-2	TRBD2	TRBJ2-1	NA	TGTGCCAGCAGCTCCAGGGGTAGCGGGGACTACAATGAGCAGTTCTTC	CASSSRGSGDYNEQFF
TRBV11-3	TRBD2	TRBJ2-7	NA	TGTGCCAGCAGCTCGGGGGGTTTCGGTTCCGAGCAGTACTTC	CASSSGGFGSEQYF
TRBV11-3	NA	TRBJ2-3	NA	TGTGCCAGCAGCTTAGTCCGACTAGGTGGCACAGATACGCAGTATTTT	CASSLVRLGGTDTQYF
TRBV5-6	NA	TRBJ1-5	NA	TGTGCCAGCAGCCATTCGTTTCAGGGGTCAAATCAGCCCCAGCATTTT	CASSHSFQGSNQPQHF
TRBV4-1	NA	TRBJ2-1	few	TGCGCCAGCAGCCAAGATGGTAACCAGGCCTCCTACAATGAGCAGTTCTTC	CASSQDGNQASYNEQFF
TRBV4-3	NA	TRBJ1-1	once	TGCGCCAGCAGGGACCGTCGGGGCGGGGGAACTGAAGCTTTCTTT	CASRDRRGGGTEAFF
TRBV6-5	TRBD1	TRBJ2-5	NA	TGTGCCAGCAGCCCCGGGACAGCCCAAGAGACCCAGTACTTC	CASSPGTAQETQYF
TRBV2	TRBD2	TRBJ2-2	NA	TGTGCCAGCAGTAAGGAACGGGGGGGCCCCGGGGAGCTGTTTTTT	CASSKERGGPGELFF
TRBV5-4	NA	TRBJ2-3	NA	TGTGCCAGCAGCTCCTCAGCGGTAGCCACAGATACGCAGTATTTT	CASSSSAVATDTQYF
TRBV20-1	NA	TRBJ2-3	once	TGCAGTGCTAGTATCCGGGACTGGGGGTGGCCAGATACGCAGTATTTT	CSASIRDWGWPDTQYF
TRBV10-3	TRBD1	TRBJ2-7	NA	TGTGCCATCAGGCGAGGGGGCGACGACGAGCAGTACTTC	CAIRRGGDDEQYF
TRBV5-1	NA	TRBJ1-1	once	TGCGCCAGCAGCGCAGACAGGATTGGGAACACTGAAGCTTTCTTT	CASSADRIGNTEAFF
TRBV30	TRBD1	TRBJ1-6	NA	TGTGCCTGGAGTCTCGGGACAGGGGGGTCACCCCTCCACTTT	CAWSLGTGGSPLHF
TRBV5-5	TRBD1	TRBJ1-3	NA	TGTGCCAGCAGCCGAACGGACAGGGGCTCTGGAAACACCATATATTTT	CASSRTDRGSGNTIYF
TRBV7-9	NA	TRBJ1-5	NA	TGTGCCAGCAGCTTAGCGCAGGATCAGCCCCAGCATTTT	CASSLAQDQPQHF
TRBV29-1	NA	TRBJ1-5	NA	TGCAGCGTTGTATATGGGGGCGCGGGCAATCAGCCCCAGCATTTT	CSVVYGGAGNQPQHF
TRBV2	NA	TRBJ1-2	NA	TGTGCCAGCAGTGAACCGGGAGGTGGCTACACCTTC	CASSEPGGGYTF
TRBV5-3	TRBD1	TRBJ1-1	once	TGTGCCAGAAGCACCAGGGGGCTCTTGAACACTGAAGCTTTCTTT	CARSTRGLLNTEAFF
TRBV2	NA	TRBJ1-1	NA	TGTGCCAGCAGAAGAAGGGGGGGGAACACTGAAGCTTTCTTT	CASRRRGGNTEAFF
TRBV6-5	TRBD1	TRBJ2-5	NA	TGTGCCAGCAGTTCAGGGGGCGAAGAGACCCAGTACTTC	CASSSGGEETQYF
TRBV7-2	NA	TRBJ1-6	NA	TGTGCCAGCAGCTTATCTCGGGGGTTTCCCTATAATTCACCCCTCCACTTT	CASSLSRGFPYNSPLHF
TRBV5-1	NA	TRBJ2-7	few	TGCGCCAGCAGCTCGGGCCCCACCGTCGGGACCTACGAGCAGTACTTC	CASSSGPTVGTYEQYF
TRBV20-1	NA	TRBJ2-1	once	TGCAGTGCTTATAGGGGTGAGCAGTTCTTC	CSAYRGEQFF
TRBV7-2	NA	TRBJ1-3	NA	TGTGCCAGCAGCTCGAGGGTAGGAAACACCATATATTTT	CASSSRVGNTIYF
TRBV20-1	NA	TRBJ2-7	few	TGCAGTGCTGGTGGGGGGACAGTAAGTTCCTACGAGCAGTACTTC	CSAGGGTVSSYEQYF
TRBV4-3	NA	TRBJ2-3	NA	TGCGCCAGCAGCCAAGATTGGAATTCGCGGGGCACAGATACGCAGTATTTT	CASSQDWNSRGTDTQYF
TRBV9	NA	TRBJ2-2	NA	TGTGCCAGCAGCGCCGGGACTCTAAACACCGGGGAGCTGTTTTTT	CASSAGTLNTGELFF
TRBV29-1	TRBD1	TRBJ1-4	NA	TGCAGCGTTGAAGACACCGGGACAGGGGGAGAAAAACTGTTTTTT	CSVEDTGTGGEKLFF
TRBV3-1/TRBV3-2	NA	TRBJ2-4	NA	TGTGCCAGCAGCCAAGATGGCTGGTCGGGATACATTCAGTACTTC	CASSQDGWSGYIQYF
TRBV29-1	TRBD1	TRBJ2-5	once	TGCAGCGTTGACAGGGGGCGTGAGACCCAGTACTTC	CSVDRGRETQYF
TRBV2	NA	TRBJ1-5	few	TGTGCCAGCAGGAGCGAGGATCGCAACCCGGGTCAGCCCCAGCATTTT	CASRSEDRNPGQPQHF
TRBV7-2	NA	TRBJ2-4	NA	TGTGCCAGCAGCTTAGACGGGTTAGCCAAAAACATTCAGTACTTC	CASSLDGLAKNIQYF
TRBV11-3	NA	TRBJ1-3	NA	TGTGCCAGCAGCCTCGAGAGAAAAGTTGGAAACACCATATATTTT	CASSLERKVGNTIYF
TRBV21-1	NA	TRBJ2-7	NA	TGTGCCAGCAGCAAAAGATGCGTTACCTACGAGCAGTACTTC	CASSKRCVTYEQYF
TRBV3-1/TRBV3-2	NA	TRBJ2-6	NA	TGTGCCAGCAGCCGCGCCCCCTTTGGTGGGGCCAACGTCCTGACTTTC	CASSRAPFGGANVLTF
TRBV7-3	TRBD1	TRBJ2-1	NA	TGTGCCAGCAGCTCCGGACAGGGATCCTACAATGAGCAGTTCTTC	CASSSGQGSYNEQFF
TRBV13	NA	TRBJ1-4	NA	TGTGCCAGCAGCTTACGACGGGGAACTAATGAAAAACTGTTTTTT	CASSLRRGTNEKLFF
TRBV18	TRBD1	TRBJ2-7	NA	TGTGCCAGCTCAAGGGACAGCCCCTTGGGCGAGCAGTACTTC	CASSRDSPLGEQYF
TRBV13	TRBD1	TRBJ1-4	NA	TGTGCCAGCAGCCGCGAGACTACAGGGGCAACTAATGAAAAACTGTTTTTT	CASSRETTGATNEKLFF
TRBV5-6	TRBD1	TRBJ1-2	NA	TGTGCCAGCAGCTTGACCGGGACAGGGTCCCGTCTAGGCTATGGCTACACCTTC	CASSLTGTGSRLGYGYTF
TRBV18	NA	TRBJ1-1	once	TGTGCCAGCTCTCAAATCCGGGACACTGAAGCTTTCTTT	CASSQIRDTEAFF
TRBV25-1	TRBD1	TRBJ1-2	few	TGTGCCAGCAGAACCGGGACAGGCAACTATGGCTACACCTTC	CASRTGTGNYGYTF
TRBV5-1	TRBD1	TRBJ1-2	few	TGCGCCAGCAGCTTGGTGGTGACAGGGGGCGCAGGGGGCTACACCTTC	CASSLVVTGGAGGYTF
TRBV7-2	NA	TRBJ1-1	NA	TGTGCCAGCAGCGGACAGTTAAACACTGAAGCTTTCTTT	CASSGQLNTEAFF
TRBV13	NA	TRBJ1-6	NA	TGTGCCAGCAGCGGCGACTCTTCACCCCTCCACTTT	CASSGDSSPLHF